This T cell receptor (beta chain) was captured by sequencing in a study of CD4 and CD8 cells across lung adenocarcinoma regions. TCRdb fed the PCR reads into MiXCR, producing one record per CDR3 protein. The data show 5,500 to 7,500 distinct CDR3 sequences, roughly half seen once. This CDR3 is 15 amino acids long. In germline, CDR1 is MNHNS, CDR2 SASEGT. Samples came from patients with localized non-small cell lung adenocarcinoma. With regard to this clonotype: The junction does not match germline at one end; this may be a read error.

Material: CD8+ T cells from the center of a lung tumor. The chain joins TRBV6-1 to TRBJ2-3; D is tentatively TRBD1 or TRBD2 (6 bases each). This clonotype was sampled from a male donor with lung adenocarcinoma. The CD4 and CD8 labels of this study may be unreliable. In nucleotides, the CDR3 is TGTGGCAGCAGCGCGGGGTGGGGGGCCACAGACACGCAGTATTTT. Translating gives CGSSAGWGATDTQYF.